This T cell receptor beta chain came from a study of T cell repertoires in cytomegalovirus infection. Background on the study: CMV infection together with matching HLA type was indicated by public TCR beta signatures. Whole-study findings and limits: CMV-specific HLA-C-restricted TCR beta clonotypes dominated the ex vivo response. People with CMV and the relevant HLA were identified by cumulative public TCR beta family frequency.

In TCRdb, the reads were re-called with MiXCR into one record per CDR3 protein. The sample gives nearly 450,000 distinct CDR3 sequences, around 32% of which show up once; approximately 15% is in the top ten. In regard to this clonotype: As yet, its antigen is unknown.

Germline CDR1 is SSHAT and CDR2 is FNYEAQ (reference sequence). The CDR3 totals 14 residues. The V end lost 5 bases, the J end lost 1 base, and 11 bases lay between the germline ends. The chain couples TRBV7-7 to TRBJ1-1; D is unclear. This TCR derives from a human donor in good health (CMV status not recorded). Some clones in this sample may be carry-over from other donors' samples. The sequencing input was PBMCs. The CDR3 DNA reads as TGTGCCAGCAGCGCCCTACGAGAGAACACTGAAGCTTTCTTT. It encodes CASSALRENTEAFF.